Listed here are 3 T cell receptor beta chains from one sample, sequenced in a study of blood T cell repertoires in COVID-19. Assay: immunoSEQ multiplex PCR; the TCRdb copy retains only in-frame clones and omits some. This table has approximately 150,000 clones, about 80% appearing once. The specimen sequenced was peripheral blood. Receptors were obtained from a woman of 80 years or more with acute or convalescent COVID-19.

The chain carries TRBV12-3 or TRBV12-4 and TRBJ1-3, with D maybe TRBD1 (5 bases). Trimming shortened V by 6 bases and J by 3 bases, and 9 bases separated the two germline ends. The CDR3 sequence is 13 residues long. The CDR3 nucleotides read TGTGCCAGCAGCCAGACAGTTGGAAACACCATATATTTT. This gives the protein CASSQTVGNTIYF.

This chain uses TRBV4-2 with TRBJ1-5, with TRBD1 identical over 11 bases. CDR1 LGHNA and CDR2 YNFKEQ come from the germline V gene. The CDR3 loop spans 19 amino acids. Trimming at V came to 0 bases and at J to 0 bases, leaving 7 bases not matched to a gene. The CDR3 spells CASSQDGDRGAYSNQPQHF. The CDR3 DNA is TGTGCCAGCAGCCAAGATGGGGACAGGGGGGCCTATAGCAATCAGCCCCAGCATTTT.

The chain joins TRBV7-9 to TRBJ2-5, with D perhaps matching TRBD1 (6 bases). This CDR3 region has 14 residues. Trimming removed 6 bases at V and 1 base at J, with 12 bases between. The V gene's germline CDR1 is SEHNR and CDR2 FQNEAQ (reference sequence). The CDR3 protein is CASRDRKAQETQYF. DNA of the CDR3: TGTGCCAGCAGGGACAGAAAGGCCCAAGAGACCCAGTACTTC. Using reference TRBV7-9 and TRBJ2-5 for the parts outside the CDR3, the full variable domain is DTGVSQNPRHKITKRGQNVTFRCDPISEHNRLYWYRQTLGQGPEFLTYFQNEAQLEKSRLLSDRFSAERPKGSFSTLEIQRTEQGDSAMYLCASRDRKAQETQYFGPGTRLLVL.